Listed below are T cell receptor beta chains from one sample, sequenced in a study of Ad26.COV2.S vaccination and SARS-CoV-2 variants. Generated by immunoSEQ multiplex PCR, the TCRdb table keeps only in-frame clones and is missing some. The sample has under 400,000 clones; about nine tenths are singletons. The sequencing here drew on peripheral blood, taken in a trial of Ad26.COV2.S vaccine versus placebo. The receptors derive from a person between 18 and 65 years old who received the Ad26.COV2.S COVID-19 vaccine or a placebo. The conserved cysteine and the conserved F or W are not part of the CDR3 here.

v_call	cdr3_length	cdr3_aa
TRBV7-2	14	ASSYTGTGGHETQY
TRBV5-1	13	ASSLEERGGVTQY
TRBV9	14	ASSVVSGGFQETQY
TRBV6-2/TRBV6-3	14	ASSYSSRQGYTEAF
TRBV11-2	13	ASSFNGGGNSPLH
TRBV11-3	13	ASSLARGNTGELF
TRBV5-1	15	ASRNSPGFESGNTIY
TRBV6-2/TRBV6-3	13	ASSQPGLVKNEQF
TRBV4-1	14	ASSQDNRPRGNTIY
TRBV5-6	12	ASSTDSYNSPLH
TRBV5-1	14	ASRGLAGASTDTQY
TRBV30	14	AWSPLGRSQVEEQF
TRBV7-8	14	ASSWGADFMNTEAF
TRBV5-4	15	ASSSQAGTGGRDTQY
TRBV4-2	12	ASSQDEGSEKLF
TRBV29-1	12	SVGTGGGADEQY
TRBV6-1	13	ASSEALRTNYGYT
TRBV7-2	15	ATRTGGGPGIAYEQY
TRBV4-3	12	ASSQDPHGTEAF
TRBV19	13	ASSILLGSNQPQH
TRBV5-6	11	ASSFQGNYEQY
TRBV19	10	ASNGWNTEAF
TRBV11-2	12	ASSPDRVNQPQH
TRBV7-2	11	ASTRGGGTEAF
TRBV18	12	ASSPAHTSYEQY
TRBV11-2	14	ASSLVPGRMGEKLF
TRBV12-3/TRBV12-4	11	ASSLQARRKLF
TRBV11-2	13	ASSLLRGFQETQY
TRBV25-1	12	ASSDLGDQETQY
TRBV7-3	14	ASSLYPGTNTGELF
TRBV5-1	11	ASSFGEGYGYT
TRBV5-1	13	ASSLEWGSTDTQY
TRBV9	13	ASSVGGTGTYEQY
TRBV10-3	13	AIRGGGEINQPQH
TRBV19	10	ASSRAQETQY
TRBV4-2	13	ASSHGTAHTDTQY
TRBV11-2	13	ASSSGGSGANVLT
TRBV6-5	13	ASSYYRGRNTEAF
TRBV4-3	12	ASSRSRNTGELF
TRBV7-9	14	ASRPGTGGEGYGYT
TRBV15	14	ATSRDYRGSGNTIY
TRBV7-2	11	ASSPGGRSPLH
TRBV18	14	ASSPQESSYNSPLH
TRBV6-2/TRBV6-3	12	ASSRNDRAYTQY
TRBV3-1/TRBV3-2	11	ASSPGGLYGYT
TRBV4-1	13	ASSQVGQGITEQY
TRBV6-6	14	ASSYSTGANTGELF
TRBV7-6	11	ASSLVGGNTIY
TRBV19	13	ASSIGPQNTGELF
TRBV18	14	ASSPNAPGSGQPQH
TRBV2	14	ASSELASYSTDTQY